Each of the 25 T cell receptor beta chains below was sequenced from the same sample in a study of T cells in localized non-small cell lung cancer. Generated by immunoSEQ multiplex PCR, the TCRdb table keeps only in-frame clones and is missing some. The data contain approximately 1,600 clones, less than 40% of them seen just once; the ten biggest clones take up roughly 15%. The sequencing used normal lung tissue next to the tumor, collected before any cancer treatment. The receptor source for this set is a female donor aged 60 or older with stage II squamous cell lung carcinoma.

This clone was counted only a few times. CDR3 residues: CASSLSGVLAKNIQYF. CDR3 DNA sequence: TGTGCCAGCAGCTTATCAGGGGTTCTAGCCAAAAACATTCAGTACTTC. The chain is built from TRBV11-3 and TRBJ2-4; D is perhaps TRBD1 (6 bases). The CDR3 consists of 16 residues. Between the trimmed V and J ends, which lost 2 bases and 0 bases, there was a span of 11 bases. Germline CDR1 reads SGHNT; CDR2 reads YENEEA. The whole variable domain, filled in from reference TRBV11-3 and TRBJ2-4, reads EAGVVQSPRYKIIEKKQPVAFWCNPISGHNTLYWYLQNLGQGPELLIRYENEEAVDDSQLPKDRFSAERLKGVDSTLKIQPAELGDSAVYLCASSLSGVLAKNIQYFGAGTRLSVL.

The chain recombines TRBV6-8 with TRBJ1-3; 11 bases map to TRBD1. This CDR3 region has 18 residues. Germline lookup yields CDR1 MNHGY and CDR2 SAAAGT. Trimming removed 4 bases from V and 0 bases from J; junction bases left unmatched: 8. The CDR3 DNA is TGTGCCAGCAGTTCATTAAGGGGACAGGGGGGCTCTGGAAACACCATATATTTT. Its protein is CASSSLRGQGGSGNTIYF.

This chain uses TRBV30 with TRBJ2-1; tentatively, D is TRBD2 (5 bases). Trimming removed 4 bases at V and 7 bases at J, with 8 bases between. The CDR3 totals 11 residues. The germline CDR1 and CDR2 sequences are GTSNPN and SVGIG (reference sequence). As DNA, the CDR3 is TGTGCCTGGAACCCGGGGAATGAGCAGTTCTTC. Amino acid sequence: CAWNPGNEQFF.

This chain joins TRBV9 and TRBJ1-6; 9 bases align to TRBD1. Germline V gene data show CDR1 as SGDLS and CDR2 as YYNGEE. The V and J ends lost 3 bases and 8 bases, in that order; junction bases with no gene match: 12. The length of the CDR3 is 17 residues. The CDR3 here is CASSDAGTGYYDSPLHF. CDR3 in DNA: TGTGCCAGCAGCGACGCCGGGACAGGGTATTATGATTCACCCCTCCACTTT.

The rearrangement uses TRBV19 and TRBJ1-2, with TRBD1 matching 9 bases. Germline trimming cut 4 bases from V and 7 bases from J; bases unmatched to any gene: 16. Germline assignment: CDR1 LNHDA and CDR2 SQIVND (reference sequence). The length of the CDR3 is 17 residues. The CDR3 protein is CASSTLYSTQGARGYTF. DNA of the CDR3: TGTGCCAGTAGTACGCTATACTCTACACAGGGGGCTCGTGGCTACACCTTC.

CDR3 amino acids: CASSFGAGNTGELFF. Here the CDR3 DNA reads TGTGCCAGCAGCTTTGGGGCAGGGAACACCGGGGAGCTGTTTTTT. J is TRBJ2-2 and V is TRBV11-3; TRBD1 might be the D (5 bases). The germline CDR1 and CDR2 sequences are SGHNT and YENEEA. V lost 3 bases to trimming and J lost 1 base, with 9 bases between them. The CDR3 spans 15 residues.

The chain links TRBV6-8 to TRBJ2-3; 7 bases are shared with TRBD2. The CDR3 loop spans 13 amino acids. Per the germline V gene, CDR1 is MNHGY and CDR2 is SAAAGT. V was clipped by 2 bases and J by 4 bases; unmatched bases: 0. The CDR3 DNA reads as TGTGCCAGCAGTTACGGGGGGGCAGATACGCAGTATTTT. Protein product: CASSYGGADTQYF.

This clone is labeled as medium-sized. The rearrangement uses TRBV11-3 and TRBJ1-1, with D perhaps matching TRBD1 (6 bases). The germline V gene encodes CDR1 SGHNT and CDR2 YENEEA. This CDR3 has 14 amino acids. Trimming shortened V by 5 bases and J by 7 bases, and 17 bases separated the two germline ends. The CDR3 reads CASSVSRGVSEAFF. The CDR3 DNA reads as TGTGCCAGCAGCGTCTCGAGGGGGGTTAGTGAAGCTTTCTTT.

The rearrangement uses TRBV6-8 and TRBJ1-6, with 7 nucleotides matching TRBD1. Germline-derived CDR1 and CDR2 are MNHGY and SAAAGT. The CDR3 totals 16 residues. The junction had 13 bases not matched to a gene; V was cut back by 5 bases and J by 9 bases. CDR3 in amino acids: CASSGGSGGTSSPLHF. The CDR3 nucleotides are TGTGCCAGCAGTGGTGGTTCAGGGGGAACGAGTTCACCCCTCCACTTT.

This clone came up a few times. The V and J genes are TRBV6-8 and TRBJ2-6, with D possibly matching TRBD1 (5 bases). The V and J ends lost 5 bases and 0 bases respectively, with 8 bases between them. Germline V lookup: CDR1 MNHGY, CDR2 SAAAGT. The CDR3 contains 15 residues. The CDR3 bases are TGTGCCAGCAGTGACAGCCTCTCTGGGGCCAACGTCCTGACTTTC. This encodes CASSDSLSGANVLTF.

This clone appeared a few times. The chain uses TRBV6-8 and TRBJ1-1; D remains unclear. This CDR3 has 12 amino acids. In germline, CDR1 is MNHGY, CDR2 SAAAGT. V lost 0 bases and J lost 10, with 9 bases in between. The CDR3 is CASSYSGKGAFF. CDR3 sequence (DNA): TGTGCCAGCAGTTACTCAGGAAAAGGAGCTTTCTTT.

This chain connects TRBV7-5 to TRBJ1-3. TRBV7-5 is marked as a pseudogene. This CDR3 contains 14 residues. The CDR3 protein is CASSLGNSGNTIYF. CDR3 nucleotides: TGTGCCAGCAGCTTGGGTAACTCTGGAAACACCATATATTTT.

The gene calls are TRBV14 and TRBJ2-7; D may be TRBD2 (6 bases). Trimming left V 0 bases short and J 6 bases short, with 9 bases between. From germline, CDR1 is SGHDN and CDR2 FVKESK. The CDR3 sequence is 13 residues long. CDR3 sequence: CASSQERGFEQYF. DNA for the CDR3: TGTGCCAGCAGCCAAGAACGGGGGTTCGAGCAGTACTTC.

The chain recombines TRBV10-2 with TRBJ2-7, with D tentatively TRBD1 or TRBD2 (5 bases each). Trimming took off 2 bases at V and 7 bases at J, with 12 bases between the two ends. Germline assignment: CDR1 WSHSY and CDR2 SAAADI. The CDR3 totals 13 residues. The CDR3, as DNA: TGCGCCAGCAGTGAGGGGGGAGTATGGGAGCAGTACTTC. Protein sequence: CASSEGGVWEQYF.

V usage is TRBV19 and J usage is TRBJ1-6; tentative D call: TRBD1 (6 bases). CDR1 is LNHDA and CDR2 is SQIVND in the germline V gene (reference sequence). The length of the CDR3 is 16 residues. V lost 6 bases, J lost 10 bases, and 22 bases lay in between. The CDR3 here is CASRQVIGGGRSPLHF. The DNA for the CDR3 is TGTGCCAGTAGGCAAGTGATTGGGGGCGGCCGCTCACCCCTCCACTTT.

This chain connects TRBV19 to TRBJ1-3; TRBD1 might be the D (5 bases). The CDR3 spans 16 residues. Germline loops: CDR1 LNHDA, CDR2 SQIVND (reference sequence). Trimming cost V 5 bases and J 3 bases, with 17 bases left between them. Written as DNA, the CDR3 is TGTGCCAGTAGTGTGCGACAGTCTCCATTTGGAAACACCATATATTTT. Protein: CASSVRQSPFGNTIYF.

The J gene is TRBJ2-1, the V gene TRBV2; 10 positions agree with TRBD2. Germline CDR1 is SNHLY and CDR2 is FYNNEI. Trimming cost V 4 bases and J 1 base; bases outside gene matches: 10. CDR3 size: 18 residues. The CDR3 here is CASSAERGGLRSYNEQFF. For the CDR3, the DNA is TGTGCCAGCAGTGCAGAGCGGGGGGGCCTGAGGTCCTACAATGAGCAGTTCTTC.

The chain has TRBV19 and TRBJ1-2; 9 bases agree with TRBD1. CDR1 and CDR2 (germline): LNHDA, SQIVND (reference sequence). V dropped 7 bases and J dropped 0; count of bases not matched to a gene: 9. The CDR3 runs to 16 residues. CDR3: CASNSLRDRANYGYTF. CDR3 bases: TGTGCCAGTAACTCCCTCCGGGACAGGGCTAACTATGGCTACACCTTC.

By share of the sample, this clone is medium-sized (0.01 to 0.1%). The rearrangement uses TRBV11-3 and TRBJ1-1; D is possibly TRBD1 (5 bases). V was trimmed by 5 bases and J by 3 bases, leaving 16 bases between them. The CDR3 extends over 15 amino acids. Germline lookup yields CDR1 SGHNT and CDR2 YENEEA. This chain's CDR3 is CASSLRQGGHTEAFF. DNA of the CDR3: TGTGCCAGCAGCCTGCGGCAGGGTGGGCACACTGAAGCTTTCTTT.

The V and J genes are TRBV11-3 and TRBJ2-2, with 10 nucleotides matching TRBD2. Trimming took 2 bases from V and 5 from J; bases not matched to a gene: 5. CDR1 SGHNT and CDR2 YENEEA come from the germline V gene. The CDR3 has 16 residues. The CDR3 bases are TGTGCCAGCAGCTTAAAGCGGGGGGGCCAGACCGGGGAGCTGTTTTTT. Translated: CASSLKRGGQTGELFF.

The V call is TRBV30, the J call TRBJ1-1, with a possible D match to TRBD1 (6 bases). The CDR3 contains 14 residues. Trimming cost V 4 bases and J 0 bases, with 12 bases left between them. CDR1 and CDR2 (germline): GTSNPN, SVGIG (reference sequence). CDR3 in amino acids: CAWNLGQLNTEAFF. The CDR3, as DNA: TGTGCCTGGAATTTAGGACAGTTGAACACTGAAGCTTTCTTT.

The V gene is TRBV11-3, the J gene TRBJ1-5; 10 bases align to TRBD1. This CDR3 has 16 residues. The germline CDR1 and CDR2 sequences are SGHNT and YENEEA. The V and J ends lost 3 bases and 1 base, in that order; junction bases with no gene match: 3. CDR3 region: CASSFGQGGSNQPQHF. The CDR3 nucleotides are TGTGCCAGCAGCTTCGGACAGGGGGGAAGCAATCAGCCCCAGCATTTT. The full variable domain, its missing parts supplied by reference TRBV11-3 and TRBJ1-5, is EAGVVQSPRYKIIEKKQPVAFWCNPISGHNTLYWYLQNLGQGPELLIRYENEEAVDDSQLPKDRFSAERLKGVDSTLKIQPAELGDSAVYLCASSFGQGGSNQPQHFGDGTRLSIL.

The V gene is TRBV18, the J gene TRBJ2-4, with D perhaps matching TRBD2 (6 bases). V was clipped by 6 bases and J by 4 bases, with 16 bases between them. CDR3 length: 15 residues. Per the germline V gene, CDR1 is KGHSH and CDR2 is LQKENI. The CDR3 nucleotides read TGTGCCAGCTCCTTTTTGGAGGGCACAAAAAACATTCAGTACTTC. Encoded protein: CASSFLEGTKNIQYF.

This chain joins TRBV15 and TRBJ1-2; TRBD1 matches 12 bases. Germline assignment: CDR1 LNHNV and CDR2 YYDKDF (reference sequence). The CDR3 is 16 residues long. The junction had 9 bases not matched to a gene; V was cut back by 3 bases and J by 7 bases. CDR3 residues: CATSSTWDRGLSGYTF. The CDR3 DNA reads as TGTGCCACCAGCAGCACTTGGGACAGGGGGCTAAGTGGCTACACCTTC.

There are a few counts of this clone. V and J are TRBV9 and TRBJ1-1; D remains ambiguous. V was pared by 4 bases and J by 4 bases, with 11 bases between. The V gene's germline CDR1 is SGDLS and CDR2 YYNGEE. The CDR3 covers 13 residues. The CDR3 DNA is TGTGCCAGCAGCCAAAGTGGTAGCACTGAAGCTTTCTTT. Translation gives CASSQSGSTEAFF.